This TCR beta chain was identified during a study of cytomegalovirus exposure and HLA in healthy donors. The primer mix had 60 Vbeta and 13 Jbeta primers. Some clones are missing from TCRdb's copy, which holds only in-frame ones; the method was immunoSEQ multiplex PCR. This sample contains some 72,000 clones. With respect to this clone: The antigen is unknown.

Broader study findings: Later analysis identified several of the most significant clusters that appeared linked to common viral pathogens. The authors considered a cluster of highly shared sequence variants likely to be a sequencing artifact.

Source material: PBMCs. The TCR originated in a man in his thirties or forties in good health and CMV-seronegative.

The CDR3 region has the DNA TGCGCCAGAAGGGACAGGGCTGGAAACACCATATATTTT. This gives the protein CARRDRAGNTIYF. V is TRBV5-1 and J is TRBJ1-3; TRBD1 matches 9 bases. Trimming cost V 8 bases and J 2 bases; bases outside gene matches: 2. This CDR3 is built from 13 residues. Germline CDR1 and CDR2: SGHRS and YFSETQ.